The sequence of this T cell receptor beta chain was determined in a study of shared clonotypes between healthy human individuals. Germline V gene sequence: CDR1 MNHEY, CDR2 SMNVEV (reference sequence). The CDR3 is made up of 17 amino acids. V lost 7 bases and J 0 bases, leaving 21 bases between the germline ends. Sequencing was performed with immunoSEQ multiplex PCR; in TCRdb, only in-frame clones are kept and a portion is missing. The profile shows a few million clones, just over 90% of them singletons. This sequence originates from a man younger than 35 in good health. Some clones in this sample may be carry-over from other donors' samples. The source material was naive CD4+ T cells from PBMCs. Subset defined: CD45RA+ positively selected. The gene calls are TRBV27 and TRBJ1-1; D is unresolved. CDR3 sequence: CASTNKIGVSMNTEAFF. CDR3 nucleotide sequence: TGTGCCAGCACAAACAAGATAGGCGTATCCATGAACACTGAAGCTTTCTTT.